One sample yielded the 3 T cell receptor beta chains listed below, sequenced in a study of T-cell memory formation after mild COVID-19. Using its own MiXCR run on the 5' RACE reads, TCRdb lists one record per CDR3 protein. The profile shows approximately 570,000 distinct CDR3 sequences, more than 15% of them singletons. Material for sequencing was PBMCs or a T cell subset sorted from them (not recorded which). These receptors originate from an adult woman who had mild COVID-19 (a few samples of this study predate the infection). Cell type and time point are not known.

The chain carries TRBV7-9 and TRBJ2-4; 10 bases match TRBD1. V lost 4 bases and J lost 6; bases outside the gene matches: 3. This CDR3 is 14 amino acids long. Looked up from germline, CDR1 is SEHNR and CDR2 is FQNEAQ (reference sequence). CDR3 DNA sequence: TGTGCCAGCAGCTCCGGACAGGGGGTAAACATTCAGTACTTC. It encodes CASSSGQGVNIQYF. The full variable domain, completed using reference TRBV7-9 and TRBJ2-4, is DTGVSQNPRHKITKRGQNVTFRCDPISEHNRLYWYRQTLGQGPEFLTYFQNEAQLEKSRLLSDRFSAERPKGSFSTLEIQRTEQGDSAMYLCASSSGQGVNIQYFGAGTRLSVL.

This clonotype was seen only a few times. V gene TRBV11-2 combines with J gene TRBJ2-7; D ambiguous. The V end was cut by 1 base, the J end by 6 bases, with 13 bases between. CDR3 size: 14 residues. Per germline, CDR1 SGHAT and CDR2 FQNNGV. CDR3 in amino acids: CASSLGAVRIEQYF. Here the CDR3 DNA reads TGTGCCAGCAGCTTAGGGGCAGTTCGGATCGAGCAGTACTTC. Looking up the rest from reference TRBV11-2 and TRBJ2-7 gives the full variable domain: EAGVAQSPRYKIIEKRQSVAFWCNPISGHATLYWYQQILGQGPKLLIQFQNNGVVDDSQLPKDRFSAERLKGVDSTLKIQPAKLEDSAVYLCASSLGAVRIEQYFGPGTRLTVT.

This chain joins TRBV18 and TRBJ2-7; weak D call: TRBD2 (5 bases). V was cut by 4 bases and J by 0 bases, with 13 bases left in between. CDR3 length: 15 amino acids. The germline V gene encodes CDR1 KGHSH and CDR2 LQKENI. Here the CDR3 DNA reads TGTGCCAGCTCACTGTCCGGGATGAGCTCCTACGAGCAGTACTTC. It is translated as CASSLSGMSSYEQYF.